This TCR beta chain is from a study of cytomegalovirus exposure and HLA in healthy donors (dated by TCRdb to the late 2010s). The study in broad terms: An earlier analysis of more than 550 of the donors reported about 260 Gb of sequence data and 117 million unique TCR beta sequences obtained from about 170 million T cells. An early release covering about 600 HLA-typed donors comprised about 300 gigabases of sequencing data and tens of millions of unique TCR sequences. Among the approximately 400 genotyped donors, roughly 80% belonged to the genetic ancestry cluster associated with self-reported Caucasian donors. The aim of the study was to test whether cataloging public T cell receptors could identify signatures of past pathogen exposure. Using immunosequencing, the study profiled T cell repertoires from some 670 subjects and related those repertoires to cytomegalovirus serostatus. In addition to the first cohort of about 650 subjects, a separate validation cohort of approximately 130 different subjects was used. To predict cytomegalovirus infection status, the study combined high-throughput TCR immunosequencing, statistical association of individual TCRs with disease status, and machine learning. A later analysis re-examined previously published TCR beta repertoires from around 670 donors and added high-resolution HLA genotyping to investigate patterns of TCR occurrence. Rather than using new phenotypic data, the later analysis identified candidate immune exposures from TCR beta sequences and from how often those sequences occurred across donors. An earlier analysis of some 500 of the donors applied high-throughput TCR beta sequencing to assess whether each TCR beta V gene segment acted as functional or pseudogenic. Donor age, sex, ethnicity and CMV serostatus were compiled alongside the repertoire data. In a later genetic analysis, genome-wide SNP genotypes for about three fifths of the 666 donors were used, and that subset was treated as a discovery cohort. Every repertoire in the discovery cohort had been generated on one and the same sequencing platform. HLA typing included class I and class II loci at four-digit resolution. Typing coverage varied by locus: about 620-630 donors for A, B, C, DRB1 and DQB1; 522 for DQA1; about 570 for DPA1; 400 to 480 for DPB1. Because of strong linkage in the cohort, roughly five DR-DQ haplotypes were treated as single units for association and clustering. Among roughly 400 genotyped donors of the cohort, an average of 235,054 unique TCR beta nucleotide sequences were sequenced per donor, 15% to 20% of them non-productive. Overall study outcomes, separate from this receptor: The 87-base-pair reads could not distinguish some IMGT-functional V segments, including TRBV6-2 and TRBV6-3, so those segments were excluded. In a later genetic analysis, a missense DCLRE1C variant was associated with V-gene and J-gene trimming of TCR beta chains, and the association was replicated in an independent cohort. Approximately 18 rarely observed V segments, including chromosome 9 orphons, were excluded from the earlier analysis of approximately 500 of the donors because counts were too low. This cohort had only TCR beta chains sequenced, and the lack of alpha or paired-chain data limited which features could be detected. When HLA alleles, especially DR and DQ, strongly co-occurred, TCR associations were difficult to assign to individual alleles. A further reported finding was that TCR beta sequences accurately predicted the HLA-A and HLA-B alleles for most subjects in the first cohort. In the study, approximately 160 TCR beta chains were listed as associated with cytomegalovirus. In both the original and validation cohorts, the classifier was reported to diagnose cytomegalovirus status with high specificity and sensitivity. In a later analysis, most CMV-associated TCR beta chains were found to appear HLA-restricted, with HLA associations seemingly driven largely by CMV exposure. In a later analysis, several top co-occurrence clusters were reported to appear linked to parvovirus B19, influenza, CMV and Epstein-Barr virus. At a false discovery rate of 0.05, a later analysis linked some 18,000 TCR beta sequences to specific HLA alleles. In a later genetic analysis, fewer N-insertions in productive TCRs were reported among donors in an Asian-associated ancestry cluster than the approximately 710-donor mean. Compared with equally common non-associated chains, HLA-associated TCR beta chains in a later analysis were more clonally expanded and had lower generation probabilities. HLA typing was unavailable for some donors at each locus, so association tests used only the typed subset. The only immune exposure information available for the cohort was CMV serostatus. In an earlier analysis of fewer than 750 of the donors, most TCR beta V segments were observed in productive rearrangements about 90% or about 30% of the time, broadly matching IMGT annotations. In a later analysis, TCR association rates were found to vary across HLA loci, with the most associated TCRs seen for DRB1 alleles and the fewest for HLA-C alleles. The presence/absence analyses assumed that sequencing depth was roughly uniform across donors, and that assumption may not be true. The sequencing pipeline was judged likely to have produced a cluster of highly shared sequence variants as a technical artifact. The authors suggested that the approach could potentially be extended to other disease states and immunological phenotypes. While some public TCRs were present in many individuals, most TCR sequences turned up only very rarely across donors. Correlated functional status among segregating V segments might reflect linkage disequilibrium, but an unknown experimental factor could not be ruled out. A few of the identified cytomegalovirus-associated TCR beta chains were confirmed in vitro to be specific for cytomegalovirus antigens.

Reading from cysteine to phenylalanine, the CDR3 counts 15 amino acids. Only CDR3 DNA is held: 45 bases, read in frame from base 1. Trimmed from V: 6 bases; trimmed from J: 2 bases; junction bases lacking a gene match: 7. The germline V gene specifies SQVTM as CDR1 and ANQGSEA as CDR2. Library generation was performed with the immunoSEQ multiplex PCR assay. For the multiplex PCR, a mixture combining 60 forward primers for TCR Vbeta segments and 13 reverse primers for TCR Jbeta segments was used. The CDR3 region of rearranged TCR beta genes was amplified from genomic DNA with a multiplex PCR assay. On the Illumina HiSeq System, the amplified TCR beta libraries were sequenced as 87-base-pair reads. The study's processing was this. A later analysis tallied 80 million to 95 million unique TCR beta chains across the 666 repertoires, and about 10 million of those chains were shared by two or more donors. Raw reads were error-corrected and collapsed into unique sequences with a nearest-neighbor algorithm that merged closely related sequences to remove PCR and sequencing errors. Alignment of CDR3 sequences to IMGT reference sequences was used to assign V, D and J gene segments. For a sequence to be retained, a match of at least six nucleotides was required to both a V gene segment and a J gene segment. Rearrangements were classified as productive when the CDR3 lacked stop codons and remained in frame with V and J, and all other rearrangements were classified as non-productive. Following IMGT convention, CDR3 was defined as the stretch from the second conserved V-encoded cysteine to the conserved J-encoded phenylalanine. In an earlier analysis of more than 550 of the donors, sequences lacking an unambiguous match to a single V gene segment were excluded. In an earlier analysis of several hundred of the donors, V segments were called functional above 56.7% productive rearrangements and were called segregating when the between-donor standard deviation exceeded 5%. A statistical classification framework was built for diagnosing cytomegalovirus status from the catalog of TCR beta chain sequences. V and J gene assignment, in a later analysis, came from comparing TCR nucleotide sequences with IMGT/GENE-DB human TR gene sequences. The TCRdist pipeline was used in a later analysis to assign CDR3 sequences and most-parsimonious VDJ recombination scenarios. In a later analysis, every TCR beta chain was defined by the combination of its CDR3 amino acid sequence and its V-gene family, and reads without a unique V-gene family were dropped. A later analysis removed 500 to 650 highly shared, low-generation-probability nucleotide sequences to deal with suspected cross-contamination and a sequencing artifact. For each public chain, a later analysis derived a clonal expansion index from normalized ranks of inferred template counts within each repertoire. A later analysis computed generation probabilities with a VDJ recombination model fitted to out-of-frame rearrangements, and checked the results against IGoR. Hypergeometric tests were used in a later analysis to score TCR-TCR, TCR-HLA and TCR-CMV co-occurrence, with a repertoire-size bias correction applied to the TCR pairs. False discovery rates were estimated in a later analysis by permuting HLA or CMV assignments 20 times. In a later analysis, co-occurring TCRs were grouped using DBSCAN, with TCRdist sequence similarity added in when clustering inside HLA-allele-positive subsets. For co-occurrence clustering, repertoires with fewer than 30,000 or more than 120,000 public chains were excluded, along with a handful of repertoires with anomalous nucleotide sharing. The table was pulled from immuneACCESS by TCRdb, which kept in-frame rearrangements only. Such tables lose some clones; where checked, under half of the loss comes from unresolved V genes, and the rest has no known cause. The D gene and trimming were derived from the DNA, and the V and J assignments and clone size from that table. This sample is represented by roughly 100,000 clones; roughly an eighth of them were singletons. The ten largest make up approximately 15% of the sample.

With regard to this clone: Its antigen is not yet known. The input lacks base qualities; no much larger clone sits a single base away.

The cohort consisted of approximately 670 healthy bone marrow donors. All cohort members were sampled while nominally healthy, although unrecorded immune exposures were likely present. The donor tested CMV seropositive and was one of the 289 seropositive cohort members. Every donor gave a peripheral blood sample, and the peripheral blood mononuclear cells from that sample were used for TCR beta sequencing. Genomic DNA extraction from the blood cell samples was performed with the Qiagen DNeasy Blood Extraction Kit. The sequence joins TRBV29-1 to TRBJ2-6; the central 7 bases match TRBD2. The source of this sequence is a man aged 40-49 years in good health and CMV-seropositive. Sequences were obtained from PBMCs. In nucleotides, the sequence is TGCAGCGTCACCGGGGGGTCTGCTGGGGCCAACGTCCTGACTTTC. The translation is CSVTGGSAGANVLTF.